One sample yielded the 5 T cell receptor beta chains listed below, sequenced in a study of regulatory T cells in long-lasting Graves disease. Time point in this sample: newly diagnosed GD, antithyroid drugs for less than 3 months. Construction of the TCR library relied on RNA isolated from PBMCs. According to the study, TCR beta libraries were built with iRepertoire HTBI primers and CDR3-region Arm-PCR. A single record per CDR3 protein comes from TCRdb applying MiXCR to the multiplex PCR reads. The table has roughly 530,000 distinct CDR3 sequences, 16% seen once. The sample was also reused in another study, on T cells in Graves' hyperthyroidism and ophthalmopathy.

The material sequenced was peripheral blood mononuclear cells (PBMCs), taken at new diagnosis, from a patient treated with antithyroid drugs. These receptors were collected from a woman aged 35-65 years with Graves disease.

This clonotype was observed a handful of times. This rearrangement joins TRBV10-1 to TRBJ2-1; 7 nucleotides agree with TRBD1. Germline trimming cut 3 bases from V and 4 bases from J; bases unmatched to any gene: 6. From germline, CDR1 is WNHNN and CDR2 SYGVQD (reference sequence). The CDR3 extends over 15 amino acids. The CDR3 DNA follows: TGCGCCAGCAGTGATGGGGGCAGGGGGTACAATGAGCAGTTCTTC. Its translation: CASSDGGRGYNEQFF.

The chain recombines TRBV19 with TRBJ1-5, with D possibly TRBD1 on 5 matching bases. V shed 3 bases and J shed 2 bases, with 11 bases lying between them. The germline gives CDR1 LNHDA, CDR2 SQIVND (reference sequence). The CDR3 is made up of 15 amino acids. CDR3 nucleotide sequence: TGTGCCAGTAGTATGGGGTTGGGGGGCAATCAGCCCCAGCATTTT. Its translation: CASSMGLGGNQPQHF.

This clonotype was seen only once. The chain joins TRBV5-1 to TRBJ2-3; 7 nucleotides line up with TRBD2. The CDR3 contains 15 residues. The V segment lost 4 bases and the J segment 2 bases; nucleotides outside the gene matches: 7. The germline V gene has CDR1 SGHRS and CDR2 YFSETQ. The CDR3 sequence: CASSELATSTDTQYF. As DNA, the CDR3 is TGCGCCAGCAGCGAACTAGCGACCTCCACAGATACGCAGTATTTT. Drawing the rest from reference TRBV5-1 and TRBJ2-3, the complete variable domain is KAGVTQTPRYLIKTRGQQVTLSCSPISGHRSVSWYQQTPGQGLQFLFEYFSETQRNKGNFPGRFSGRQFSNSRSEMNVSTLELGDSALYLCASSELATSTDTQYFGPGTRLTVL.

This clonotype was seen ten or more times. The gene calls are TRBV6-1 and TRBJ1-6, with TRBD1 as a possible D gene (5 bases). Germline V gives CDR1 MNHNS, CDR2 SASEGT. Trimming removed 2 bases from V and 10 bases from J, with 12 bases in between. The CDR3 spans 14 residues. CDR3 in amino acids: CASSESAGRSPLHF. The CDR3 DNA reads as TGTGCCAGCAGTGAATCGGCAGGGAGGTCACCCCTCCACTTT.

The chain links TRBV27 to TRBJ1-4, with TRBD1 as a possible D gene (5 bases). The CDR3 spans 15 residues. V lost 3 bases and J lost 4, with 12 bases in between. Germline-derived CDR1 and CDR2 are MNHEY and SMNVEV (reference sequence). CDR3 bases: TGTGCCAGCAGTTTTAGCAGGACAATTAATGAAAAACTGTTTTTT. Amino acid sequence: CASSFSRTINEKLFF.